A single count supports the clone carrying this TCR beta chain. Sequencing used immunoSEQ multiplex PCR; TCRdb keeps in-frame clones, though not all of them. The repertoire consists of 630,000 or so clones, with 80% to 90% occurring once and the leading ten covering 0.0094%. The data are from a study of shared T cell receptors in the human thymus. This CDR3 spans 16 amino acids. In germline, CDR1 is SGHAT, CDR2 FQNNGV. Trimming stripped 1 base from V and 0 bases from J, with 9 bases between. The data were also submitted as part of a second study, on human thymus T cells. That source reports: The study used thymus tissue resected during corrective heart surgery. Thymic and blood repertoires showed apparently biased V and J gene usage. Related research found strongly overlapping thymic repertoires in unrelated individuals.

This TCR was recovered from a boy less than two years old with a congenital heart defect. Input material: thymocytes. The chain employs TRBV11-2 and TRBJ1-4, with D possibly TRBD1 on 6 matching bases. This CDR3 reads CASSLGGHPTNEKLFF. The CDR3 DNA reads TGTGCCAGCAGCTTAGGGGGGCACCCAACTAATGAAAAACTGTTTTTT.